This TCR beta chain was recorded in a study of T cells expressing NK-cell markers. Study findings and constraints: Several donors' CD3+CD56-NKG2C+ cells were dominated by the same clonotypes. Whether the expanded NKG2C+ T cell clones recognized HCMV remained unclear.

Details on this clonotype: What it binds is unknown.

TCRdb reprocessed the 5' RACE reads and reports one entry per CDR3 protein, with no DNA. The specimen's table records 150,000 to 200,000 distinct CDR3 sequences. CDR1 and CDR2 from the germline V gene are DFQATT and SNEGSKA (reference sequence). The CDR3 has 14 amino acids. The TCR comes from a man between 18 and 69 years old in good health. The V call is TRBV20-1, the J call TRBJ2-2; TCRdb designates TRBD2, a call that cannot be tested without DNA. The source material was blood T cells: a sorted CD56 or NKG2C T cell subset, CD4+ or CD8+ T cells, or bulk PBMC T cells (not recorded which). CDR3 sequence reads: CSARGDKPTGELFF.